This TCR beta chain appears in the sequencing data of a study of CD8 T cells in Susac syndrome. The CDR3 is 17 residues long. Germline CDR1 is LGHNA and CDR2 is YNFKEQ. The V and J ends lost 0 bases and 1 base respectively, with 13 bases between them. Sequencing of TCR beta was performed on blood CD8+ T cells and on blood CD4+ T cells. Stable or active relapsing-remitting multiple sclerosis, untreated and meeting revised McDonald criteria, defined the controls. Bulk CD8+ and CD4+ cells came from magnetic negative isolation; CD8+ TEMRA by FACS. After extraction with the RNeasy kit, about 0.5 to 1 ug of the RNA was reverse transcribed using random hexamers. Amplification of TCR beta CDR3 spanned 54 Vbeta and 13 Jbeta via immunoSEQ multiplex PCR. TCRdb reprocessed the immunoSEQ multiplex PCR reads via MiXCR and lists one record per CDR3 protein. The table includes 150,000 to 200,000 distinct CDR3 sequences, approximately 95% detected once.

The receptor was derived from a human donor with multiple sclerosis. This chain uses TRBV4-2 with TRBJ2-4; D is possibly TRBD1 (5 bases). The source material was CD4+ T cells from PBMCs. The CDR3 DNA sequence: TGTGCCAGCAGCCAAGATTGGGGCAGACTGGCCAAAAACATTCAGTACTTC. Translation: CASSQDWGRLAKNIQYF.